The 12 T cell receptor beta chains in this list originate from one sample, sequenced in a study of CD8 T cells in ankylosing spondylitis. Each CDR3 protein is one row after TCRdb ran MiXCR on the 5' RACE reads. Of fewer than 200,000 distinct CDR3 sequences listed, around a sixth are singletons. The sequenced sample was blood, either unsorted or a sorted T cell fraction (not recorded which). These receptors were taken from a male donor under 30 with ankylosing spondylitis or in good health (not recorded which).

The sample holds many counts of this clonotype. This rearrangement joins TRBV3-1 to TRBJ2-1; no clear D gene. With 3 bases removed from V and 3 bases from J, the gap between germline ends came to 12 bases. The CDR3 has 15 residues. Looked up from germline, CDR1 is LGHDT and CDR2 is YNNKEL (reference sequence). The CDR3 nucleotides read TGTGCCAGCAGCCAGAGACGGTGGATCTACAATGAGCAGTTCTTC. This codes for CASSQRRWIYNEQFF.

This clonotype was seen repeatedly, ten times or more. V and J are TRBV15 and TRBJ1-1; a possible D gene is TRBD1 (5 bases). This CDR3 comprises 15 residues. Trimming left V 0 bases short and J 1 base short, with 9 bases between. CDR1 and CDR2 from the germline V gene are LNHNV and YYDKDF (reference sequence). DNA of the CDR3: TGTGCCACCAGCAGAGAGGTGAGGGGGAACACTGAAGCTTTCTTT. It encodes CATSREVRGNTEAFF.

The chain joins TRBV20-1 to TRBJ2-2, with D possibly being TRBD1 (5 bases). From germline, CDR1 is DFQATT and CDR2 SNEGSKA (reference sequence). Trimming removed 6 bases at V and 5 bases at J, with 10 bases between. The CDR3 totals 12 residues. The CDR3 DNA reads TGCAGTGCAAGGGGTGAGACCGGGGAGCTGTTTTTT. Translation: CSARGETGELFF.

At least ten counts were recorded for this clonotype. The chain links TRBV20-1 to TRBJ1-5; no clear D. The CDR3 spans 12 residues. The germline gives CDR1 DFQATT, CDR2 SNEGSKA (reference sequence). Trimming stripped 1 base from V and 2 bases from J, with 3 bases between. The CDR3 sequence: CSARGGNQPQHF. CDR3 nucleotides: TGCAGTGCTAGAGGGGGCAATCAGCCCCAGCATTTT.

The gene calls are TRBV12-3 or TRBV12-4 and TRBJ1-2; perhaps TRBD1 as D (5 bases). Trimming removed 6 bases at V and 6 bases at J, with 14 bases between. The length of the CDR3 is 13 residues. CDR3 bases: TGTGCCAGCAGAAAAGCCGGGACGGATGGCTACACCTTC. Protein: CASRKAGTDGYTF.

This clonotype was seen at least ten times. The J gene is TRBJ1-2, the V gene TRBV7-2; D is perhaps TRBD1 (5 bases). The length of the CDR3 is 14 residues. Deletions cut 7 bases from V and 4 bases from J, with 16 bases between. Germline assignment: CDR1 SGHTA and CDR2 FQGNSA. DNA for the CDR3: TGTGCCAGCACCTGGGACCCCGGGACCTATGGCTACACCTTC. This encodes CASTWDPGTYGYTF.

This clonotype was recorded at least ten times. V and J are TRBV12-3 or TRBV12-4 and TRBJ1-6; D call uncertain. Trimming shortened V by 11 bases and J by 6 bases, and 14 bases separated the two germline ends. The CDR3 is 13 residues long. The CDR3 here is CACRGTFNSPLHF. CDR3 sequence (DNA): TGTGCCTGCCGCGGAACCTTTAATTCACCCCTCCACTTT.

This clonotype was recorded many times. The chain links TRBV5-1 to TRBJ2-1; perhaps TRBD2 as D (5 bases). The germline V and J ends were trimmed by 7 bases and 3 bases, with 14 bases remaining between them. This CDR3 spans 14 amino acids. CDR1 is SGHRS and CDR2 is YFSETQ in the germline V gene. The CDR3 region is CASGRGPGYNEQFF. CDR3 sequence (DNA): TGCGCCAGCGGCCGAGGGCCCGGCTACAATGAGCAGTTCTTC.

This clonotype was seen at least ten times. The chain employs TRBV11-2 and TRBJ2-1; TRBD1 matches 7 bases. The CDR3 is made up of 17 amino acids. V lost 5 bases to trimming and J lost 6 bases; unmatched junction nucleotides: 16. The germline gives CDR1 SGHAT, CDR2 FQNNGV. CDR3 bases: TGTGCCAGCAGCACCAAGGGGGCCCTACGGGCTATCAATGAGCAGTTCTTC. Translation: CASSTKGALRAINEQFF.

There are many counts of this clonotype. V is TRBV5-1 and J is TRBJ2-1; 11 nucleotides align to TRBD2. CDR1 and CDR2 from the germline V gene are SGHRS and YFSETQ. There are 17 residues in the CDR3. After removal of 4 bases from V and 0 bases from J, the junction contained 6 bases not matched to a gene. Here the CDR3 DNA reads TGCGCCAGCAGCCAAAGACTAGCGGGGAGCTCCTACAATGAGCAGTTCTTC. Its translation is CASSQRLAGSSYNEQFF.

In nucleotides, the CDR3 is TGTGCCAGCAGCAGGGACTTCCAAGATACGCAGTATTTT. It translates to CASSRDFQDTQYF. The chain joins TRBV7-3 to TRBJ2-3; D might be TRBD2 (6 bases). V lost 5 bases, J lost 5 bases, and 11 bases lay in between. CDR1 and CDR2 (germline): SGHTA, FQGTGA. This CDR3 spans 13 amino acids. The full variable domain, rest sourced from reference TRBV7-3 and TRBJ2-3, is GAGVSQTPSNKVTEKGKYVELRCDPISGHTALYWYRQSLGQGPEFLIYFQGTGAADDSGLPNDRFFAVRPEGSVSTLKIQRTERGDSAVYLCASSRDFQDTQYFGPGTRLTVL.

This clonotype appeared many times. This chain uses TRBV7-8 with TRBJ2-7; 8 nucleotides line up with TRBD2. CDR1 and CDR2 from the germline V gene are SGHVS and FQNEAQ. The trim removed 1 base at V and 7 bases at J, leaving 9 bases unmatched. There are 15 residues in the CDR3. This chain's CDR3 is CASSLGFATSEEQYF. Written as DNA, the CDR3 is TGTGCCAGCAGCTTAGGGTTTGCGACTAGCGAAGAGCAGTACTTC.